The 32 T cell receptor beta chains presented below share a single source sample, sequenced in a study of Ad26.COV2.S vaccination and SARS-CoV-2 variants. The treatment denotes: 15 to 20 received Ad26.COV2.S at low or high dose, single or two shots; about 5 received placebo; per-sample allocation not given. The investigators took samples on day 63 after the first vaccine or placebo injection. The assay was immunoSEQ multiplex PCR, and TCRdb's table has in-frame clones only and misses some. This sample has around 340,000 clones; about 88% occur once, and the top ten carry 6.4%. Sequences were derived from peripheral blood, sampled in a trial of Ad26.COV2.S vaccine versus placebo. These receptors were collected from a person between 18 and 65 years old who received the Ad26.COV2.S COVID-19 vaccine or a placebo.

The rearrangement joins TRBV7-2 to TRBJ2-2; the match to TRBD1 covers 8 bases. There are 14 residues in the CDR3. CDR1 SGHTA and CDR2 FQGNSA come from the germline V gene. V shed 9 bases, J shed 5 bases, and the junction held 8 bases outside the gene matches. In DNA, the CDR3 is TGTGCCAGGGATGACAGGGGAGATACCGGGGAGCTGTTTTTT. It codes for CARDDRGDTGELFF.

Written as DNA, the CDR3 is TGTGCCAGCAGTTATCGGGGTTTGGGTGGTCAGCCCCAGCATTTT. This gives the protein CASSYRGLGGQPQHF. The rearrangement joins TRBV27 to TRBJ1-5; D unresolved. In germline, CDR1 is MNHEY, CDR2 SMNVEV (reference sequence). The CDR3 consists of 15 residues. Trimming took off 4 bases at V and 6 bases at J, with 16 bases between the two ends.

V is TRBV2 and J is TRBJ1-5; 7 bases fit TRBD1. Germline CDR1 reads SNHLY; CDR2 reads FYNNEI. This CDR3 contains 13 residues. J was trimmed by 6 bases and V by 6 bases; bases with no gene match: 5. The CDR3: CASSDQGGQPQHF. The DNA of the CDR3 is TGTGCCAGCAGCGACCAGGGGGGTCAGCCCCAGCATTTT.

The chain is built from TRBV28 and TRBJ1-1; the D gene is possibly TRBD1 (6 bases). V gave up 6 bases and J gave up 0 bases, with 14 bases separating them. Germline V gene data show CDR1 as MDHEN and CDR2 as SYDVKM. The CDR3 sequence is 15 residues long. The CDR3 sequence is CASRLPGHMNTEAFF. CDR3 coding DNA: TGTGCCAGCAGATTACCGGGACATATGAACACTGAAGCTTTCTTT.

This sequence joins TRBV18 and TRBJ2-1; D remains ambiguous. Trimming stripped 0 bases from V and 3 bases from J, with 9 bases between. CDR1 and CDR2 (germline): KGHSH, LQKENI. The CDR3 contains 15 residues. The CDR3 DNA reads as TGTGCCAGCTCACCACCGACCGTCATCTACAATGAGCAGTTCTTC. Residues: CASSPPTVIYNEQFF.

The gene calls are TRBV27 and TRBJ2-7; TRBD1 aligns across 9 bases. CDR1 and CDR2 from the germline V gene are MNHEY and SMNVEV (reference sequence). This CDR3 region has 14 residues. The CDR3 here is CASSHGLQGALLVV. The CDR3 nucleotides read TGTGCCAGCAGCCACGGGCTACAGGGGGCTCTCCTAGTAGTC.

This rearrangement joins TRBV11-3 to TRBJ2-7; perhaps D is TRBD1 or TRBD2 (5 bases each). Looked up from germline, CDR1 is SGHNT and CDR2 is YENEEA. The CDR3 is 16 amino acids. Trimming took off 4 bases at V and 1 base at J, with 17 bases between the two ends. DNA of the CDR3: TGTGCCAGCAGCTCGAGGCTTGGGGACGGATCCTACGAGCAGTACTTC. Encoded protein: CASSSRLGDGSYEQYF.

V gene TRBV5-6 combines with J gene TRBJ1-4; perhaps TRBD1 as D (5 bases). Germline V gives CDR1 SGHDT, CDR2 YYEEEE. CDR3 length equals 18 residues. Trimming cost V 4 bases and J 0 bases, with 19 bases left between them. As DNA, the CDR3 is TGTGCCAGCAGCCGCAGGGAAGGGAGGGTTTCAACTAATGAAAAACTGTTTTTT. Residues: CASSRREGRVSTNEKLFF.

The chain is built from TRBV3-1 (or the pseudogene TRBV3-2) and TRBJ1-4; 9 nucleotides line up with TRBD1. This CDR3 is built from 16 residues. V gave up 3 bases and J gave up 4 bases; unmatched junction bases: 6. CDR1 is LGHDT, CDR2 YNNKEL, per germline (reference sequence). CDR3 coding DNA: TGTGCCAGCAGCCATGTCCCGGGACAGGGTAATGAAAAACTGTTTTTT. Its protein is CASSHVPGQGNEKLFF.

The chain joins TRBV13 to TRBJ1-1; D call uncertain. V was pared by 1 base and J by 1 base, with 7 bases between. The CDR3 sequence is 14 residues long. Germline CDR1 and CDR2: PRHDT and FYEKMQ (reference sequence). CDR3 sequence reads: CASSLEGRNTEAFF. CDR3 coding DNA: TGTGCCAGCAGCTTAGAGGGTAGGAACACTGAAGCTTTCTTT.

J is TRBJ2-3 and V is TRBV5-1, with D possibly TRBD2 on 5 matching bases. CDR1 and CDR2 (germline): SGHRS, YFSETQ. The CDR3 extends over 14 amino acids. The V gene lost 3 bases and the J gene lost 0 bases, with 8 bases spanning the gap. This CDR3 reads CASSSGVSTDTQYF. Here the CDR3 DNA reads TGCGCCAGCAGCTCCGGGGTTAGCACAGATACGCAGTATTTT.

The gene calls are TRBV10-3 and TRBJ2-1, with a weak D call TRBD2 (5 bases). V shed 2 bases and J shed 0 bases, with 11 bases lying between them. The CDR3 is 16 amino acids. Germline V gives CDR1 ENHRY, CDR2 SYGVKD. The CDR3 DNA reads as TGTGCCATCAGTGAGCAGGCGGGTAGCTCCTACAATGAGCAGTTCTTC. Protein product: CAISEQAGSSYNEQFF.

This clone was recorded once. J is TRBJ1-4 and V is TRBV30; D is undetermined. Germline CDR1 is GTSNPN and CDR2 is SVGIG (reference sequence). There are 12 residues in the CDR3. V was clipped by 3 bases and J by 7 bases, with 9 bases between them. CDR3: CAWRGSVEKLFF. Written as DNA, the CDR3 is TGTGCCTGGAGAGGCAGTGTTGAAAAACTGTTTTTT.

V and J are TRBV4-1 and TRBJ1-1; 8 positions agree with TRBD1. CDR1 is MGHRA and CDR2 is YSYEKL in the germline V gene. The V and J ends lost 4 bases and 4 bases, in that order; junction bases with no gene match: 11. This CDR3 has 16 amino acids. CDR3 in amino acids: CASSRSQGAIVTEAFF. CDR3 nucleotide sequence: TGCGCCAGCAGCCGCAGTCAGGGGGCGATTGTCACTGAAGCTTTCTTT.

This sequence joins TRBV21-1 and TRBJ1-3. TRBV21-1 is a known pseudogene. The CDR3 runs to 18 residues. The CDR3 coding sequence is TGTGCCAGCAGCAAACTCCGGAGGCGGGAGCTCTCTGGAAACACCATATATTTT. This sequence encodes CASSKLRRRELSGNTIYF.

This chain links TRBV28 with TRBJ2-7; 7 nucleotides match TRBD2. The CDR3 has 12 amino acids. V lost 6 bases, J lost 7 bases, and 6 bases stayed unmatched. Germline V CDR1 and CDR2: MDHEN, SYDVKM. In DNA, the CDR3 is TGTGCCAGCAGCCCGGGACTAAGGGAGCAGTACTTC. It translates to CASSPGLREQYF.

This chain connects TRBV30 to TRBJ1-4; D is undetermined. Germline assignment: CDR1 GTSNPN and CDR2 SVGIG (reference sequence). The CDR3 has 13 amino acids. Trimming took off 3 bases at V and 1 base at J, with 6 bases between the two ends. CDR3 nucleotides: TGTGCCTGGAGGGGGAGAACTAATGAAAAACTGTTTTTT. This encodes CAWRGRTNEKLFF.

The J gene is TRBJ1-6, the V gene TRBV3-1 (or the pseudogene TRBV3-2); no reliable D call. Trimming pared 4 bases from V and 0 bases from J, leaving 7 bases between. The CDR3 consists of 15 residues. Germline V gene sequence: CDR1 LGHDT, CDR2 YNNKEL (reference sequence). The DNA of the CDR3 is TGTGCCAGCAGCCCGATAGGCTCCTATAATTCACCCCTCCACTTT. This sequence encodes CASSPIGSYNSPLHF.

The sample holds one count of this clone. The CDR3 protein is CASSQGLLAGKETQYF. The CDR3 DNA reads TGTGCCAGCAGCCAAGGTTTGCTAGCGGGGAAAGAGACCCAGTACTTC. The rearrangement joins TRBV3-1 (or the pseudogene TRBV3-2) to TRBJ2-5, with 9 bases lining up with TRBD2. The CDR3 contains 16 residues. The junction had 6 bases not matched to a gene; V was cut back by 1 base and J by 3 bases. CDR1 and CDR2 (germline): LGHDT, YNNKEL (reference sequence).

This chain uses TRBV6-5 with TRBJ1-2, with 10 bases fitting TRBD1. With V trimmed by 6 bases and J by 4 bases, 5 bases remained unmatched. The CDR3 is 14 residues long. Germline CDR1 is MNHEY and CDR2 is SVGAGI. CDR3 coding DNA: TGTGCCAGCAGGGACAGGGGGAGAGGCTATGGCTACACCTTC. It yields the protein CASRDRGRGYGYTF.

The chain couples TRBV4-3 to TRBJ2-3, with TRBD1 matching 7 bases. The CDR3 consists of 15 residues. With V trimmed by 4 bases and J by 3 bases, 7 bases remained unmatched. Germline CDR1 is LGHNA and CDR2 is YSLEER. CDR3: CASSPSGTETDTQYF. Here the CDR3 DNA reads TGCGCCAGCAGCCCCTCCGGGACAGAAACAGATACGCAGTATTTT.

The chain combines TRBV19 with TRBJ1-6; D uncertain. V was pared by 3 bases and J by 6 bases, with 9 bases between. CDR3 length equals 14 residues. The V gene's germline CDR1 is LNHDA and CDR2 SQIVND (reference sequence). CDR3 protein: CASSINSPNSPLHF. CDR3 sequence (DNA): TGTGCCAGTAGTATTAACAGCCCTAATTCACCCCTCCACTTT.

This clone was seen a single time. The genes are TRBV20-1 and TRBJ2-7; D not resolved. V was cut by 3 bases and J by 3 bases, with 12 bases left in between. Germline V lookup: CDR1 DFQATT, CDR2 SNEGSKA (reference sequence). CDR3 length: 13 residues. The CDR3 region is CSASELKRYEQYF. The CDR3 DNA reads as TGCAGTGCTAGTGAACTGAAACGCTACGAGCAGTACTTC.

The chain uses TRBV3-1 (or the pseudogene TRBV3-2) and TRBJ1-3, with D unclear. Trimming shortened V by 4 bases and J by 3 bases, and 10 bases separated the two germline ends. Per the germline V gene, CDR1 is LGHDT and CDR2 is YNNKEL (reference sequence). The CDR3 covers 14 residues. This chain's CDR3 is CASSPQALGNTIYF. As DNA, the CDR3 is TGTGCCAGCAGCCCCCAGGCTCTTGGAAACACCATATATTTT.

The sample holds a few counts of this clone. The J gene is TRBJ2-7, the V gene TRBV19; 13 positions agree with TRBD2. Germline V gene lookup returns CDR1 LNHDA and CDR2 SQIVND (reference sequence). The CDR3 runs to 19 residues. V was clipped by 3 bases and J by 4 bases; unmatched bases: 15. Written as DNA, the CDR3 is TGTGCCAGTAGTATCAGACTAGCGGGAGGCCCCGCGAGGTTTTACGAGCAGTACTTC. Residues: CASSIRLAGGPARFYEQYF.

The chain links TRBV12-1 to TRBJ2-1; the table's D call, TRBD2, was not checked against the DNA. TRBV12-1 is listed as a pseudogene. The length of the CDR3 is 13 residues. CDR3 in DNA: TGTGCCAGTAAAGCGGGAGGAGGAAATGAGCAGTTCTTC. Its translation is CASKAGGGNEQFF.

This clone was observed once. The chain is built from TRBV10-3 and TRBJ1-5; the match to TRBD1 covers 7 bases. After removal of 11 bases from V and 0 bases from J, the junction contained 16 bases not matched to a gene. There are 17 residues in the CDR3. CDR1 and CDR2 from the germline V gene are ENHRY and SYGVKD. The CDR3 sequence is CAAKGGDSDYSNQPQHF. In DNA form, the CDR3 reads TGTGCCGCGAAAGGTGGGGACAGCGATTATAGCAATCAGCCCCAGCATTTT.

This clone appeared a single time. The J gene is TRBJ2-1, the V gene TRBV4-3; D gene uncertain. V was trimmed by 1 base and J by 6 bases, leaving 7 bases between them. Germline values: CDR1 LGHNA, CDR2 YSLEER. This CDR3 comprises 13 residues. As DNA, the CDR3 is TGCGCCAGCAGCCAAGGCCTCTCCAATGAGCAGTTCTTC. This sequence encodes CASSQGLSNEQFF.

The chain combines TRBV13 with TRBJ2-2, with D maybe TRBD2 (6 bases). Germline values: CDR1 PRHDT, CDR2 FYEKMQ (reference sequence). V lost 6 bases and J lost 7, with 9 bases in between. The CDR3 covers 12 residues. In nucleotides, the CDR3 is TGTGCCAGCAGATGGGGGGACGGGGAGCTGTTTTTT. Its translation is CASRWGDGELFF.

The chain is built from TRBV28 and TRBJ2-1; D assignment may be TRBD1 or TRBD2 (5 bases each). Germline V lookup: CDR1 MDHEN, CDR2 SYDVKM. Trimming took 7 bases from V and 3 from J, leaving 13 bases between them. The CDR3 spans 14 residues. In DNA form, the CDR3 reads TGTGCCAGCAAGGCTGGGGGACGCTACAATGAGCAGTTCTTC. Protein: CASKAGGRYNEQFF. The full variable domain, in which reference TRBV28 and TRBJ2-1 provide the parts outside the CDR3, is DVKVTQSSRYLVKRTGEKVFLECVQDMDHENMFWYRQDPGLGLRLIYFSYDVKMKEKGDIPEGYSVSREKKERFSLILESASTNQTSMYLCASKAGGRYNEQFFGPGTRLTVL.

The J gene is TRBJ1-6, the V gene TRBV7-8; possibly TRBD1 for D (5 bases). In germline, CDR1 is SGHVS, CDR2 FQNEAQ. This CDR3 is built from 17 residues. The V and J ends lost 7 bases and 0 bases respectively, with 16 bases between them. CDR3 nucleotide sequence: TGTGCCAGCACGCGGACCCATGACAGCTCCTATAATTCACCCCTCCACTTT. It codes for CASTRTHDSSYNSPLHF.

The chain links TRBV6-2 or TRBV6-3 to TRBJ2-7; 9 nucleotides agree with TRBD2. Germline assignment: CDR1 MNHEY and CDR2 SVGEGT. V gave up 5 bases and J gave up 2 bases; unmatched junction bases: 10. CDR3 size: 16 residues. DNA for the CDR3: TGTGCCAGCAGTCCCTTGGCGGGAGGGCTCCCCTACGAGCAGTACTTC. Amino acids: CASSPLAGGLPYEQYF.